Listed below are T cell receptor beta chains from one sample, sequenced in a study of T cells in localized non-small cell lung cancer. Clones were sequenced by immunoSEQ multiplex PCR, and TCRdb holds only the in-frame ones, with some missing. In the table there are about 26,000 clones, over 70% of which are singletons. Sequenced material: peripheral blood, taken before any cancer treatment. The receptors stem from a man between 40 and 70 years old with stage III squamous cell lung carcinoma. CDR3s include the opening cysteine and the closing phenylalanine or tryptophan.

V gene,J gene,CDR3 protein
TRBV18,TRBJ1-5,CASSPTANQPQHF
TRBV7-9,TRBJ1-1,CASSLGGGDAQAFF
TRBV25-1,TRBJ1-6,CASSRTGDSPLHF
TRBV27,TRBJ1-2,CASSPTTGEGYTF
TRBV7-6,TRBJ1-1,CASSLDEGGTEAFF
TRBV6-6,TRBJ1-2,CASSRQANYGYTF
TRBV4-2,TRBJ2-1,CASSRQTSGNEQFF
TRBV18,TRBJ2-1,CASLPSLAEAPVF
TRBV10-3,TRBJ1-1,CAISWTGRGYTEAFF
TRBV4-1,TRBJ2-5,CASSQDLAWPGSQETQYF
TRBV29-1,TRBJ2-5,CSVVNFAWTGGQGSKIQETQYF
TRBV7-9,TRBJ1-1,CASSSSPLGVNTEAFF
TRBV29-1,TRBJ2-3,CSPWRSAGTDTQYF
TRBV19,TRBJ1-6,CASSPGRYFSSYNSPLHF
TRBV9,TRBJ2-7,CASSGDTYEQYF
TRBV7-6,TRBJ2-5,CASSLGLEETQYF
TRBV30,TRBJ1-2,CAWRERAGRGYGYTF
TRBV27,TRBJ2-3,CASSLWVSGRGTDTQYF
TRBV9,TRBJ2-2,CASSVEGQGTGELFF
TRBV7-3,TRBJ2-5,CASSSTGTQETQYF
TRBV10-3,TRBJ1-1,CAISEQTGLVAEAFF
TRBV6-5,TRBJ1-3,CASRKDSGNTIYF
TRBV6-5,TRBJ2-5,CASSANPGETQYF
TRBV4-1,TRBJ1-3,CASSQVGVGSVNTIYF
TRBV7-6,TRBJ2-1,CASSLAGGPYNEQFF
TRBV19,TRBJ1-2,CARAIGTKGGYTF
TRBV4-1,TRBJ1-6,CASSPIGNFSPLHF
TRBV6-6,TRBJ1-3,CASSPDRRSGNTIYF
TRBV15,TRBJ1-5,CATRSGGNQPQHF
TRBV29-1,TRBJ2-3,CSVGEGASTDTQYF
TRBV20-1,TRBJ1-1,CSARRDTEAFF
TRBV25-1,TRBJ1-5,CASRQYDNQPQHF
TRBV30,TRBJ2-6,CAWSANPGSGANVLTF
TRBV10-2,TRBJ1-1,CASKTMNTEAFF
TRBV9,TRBJ2-2,CASSVDYTGASGELFF
TRBV7-9,TRBJ1-1,CASSNGLLNTEAFF
TRBV15,TRBJ2-5,CATSPGSKGSQYF
TRBV4-1,TRBJ2-7,CASSQDQSGYEQYF
TRBV5-6,TRBJ1-2,CASSSSSYGYTF
TRBV5-4,TRBJ1-1,CASSLQTGAGAEAFF
TRBV30,TRBJ1-5,CAWSVQGQPQHF
TRBV7-2,TRBJ2-3,CASSFVDTQYF
TRBV6-5,TRBJ2-3,CASSPDVTDTQYF
TRBV30,TRBJ1-2,CAWSFRGTFGYTF
TRBV19,TRBJ2-7,CASSTGLDMSEQYF
TRBV5-1,TRBJ2-3,CASSLEPSLAGATDTQYF
TRBV5-5,TRBJ2-7,CASSLTGYGEQYF
TRBV5-1,TRBJ2-5,CASRVSQETQYF
TRBV6-6,TRBJ2-5,CAIGDQYF
TRBV7-3,TRBJ2-5,CASSIRPQETQYF